These 22 T cell receptor beta chains originate from one sample sequenced in a study of T cell repertoires in cytomegalovirus infection. TCRdb reprocessed the reads via MiXCR and lists one record per CDR3 protein. Here the sample spans about 700,000 distinct CDR3 sequences, around 32% being singletons. Antigens for these TCRs are unknown. The sample consisted of cultured PBMCs, taken from culture after CMV antigen stimulation. The receptors were gathered from a human donor in good health (CMV status not recorded). Some clones in this sample may be carry-over from other donors' samples.

This clonotype occurred once. The chain carries TRBV20-1 and TRBJ1-2; possibly TRBD1 for D (6 bases). Germline-derived CDR1 and CDR2 are DFQATT and SNEGSKA (reference sequence). The CDR3 loop spans 12 amino acids. DNA for the CDR3: TGCCTAATGGAACAGGGTAACTATGGCTACACCTTC. As protein: CLMEQGNYGYTF.

The chain employs TRBV6-5 and TRBJ2-3; a possible D gene is TRBD1 (6 bases). This CDR3 is built from 11 residues. V was clipped by 8 bases and J by 7 bases, with 10 bases between them. Germline loops: CDR1 MNHEY, CDR2 SVGAGI. This CDR3 reads CASARGYTQYF. CDR3 DNA sequence: TGTGCCAGCGCCAGGGGATATACGCAGTATTTT.

The chain couples TRBV20-1 to TRBJ2-7; 8 nucleotides align to TRBD2. From germline, CDR1 is DFQATT and CDR2 SNEGSKA (reference sequence). The CDR3 consists of 13 residues. V lost 7 bases, J lost 0 bases, and 5 bases stayed unmatched. CDR3 bases: TGCAGTGTGGGCCGGGAGGGCTCCTACGAGCAGTACTTC. It is translated as CSVGREGSYEQYF.

This clonotype has only a few counts. A read error may account for a junction end that differs from germline. This sequence joins TRBV7-9 and TRBJ2-7; 8 bases agree with TRBD1. This CDR3 has 13 amino acids. The germline gives CDR1 SEHNR, CDR2 FQNEAQ (reference sequence). CDR3 amino acids: CASSSSALDRASF. CDR3 nucleotides: TGTGCCAGCAGTTCCAGTGCTTTGGACAGGGCTTCCTTC.

This clonotype was detected only a few times. As DNA, the CDR3 is TGTGCCAGCAATCAGGGGGGGCCCTACGAGCAGTACTTC. It specifies CASNQGGPYEQYF. The gene calls are TRBV28 and TRBJ2-7; either TRBD1 or TRBD2 may fit D (7 bases each). The CDR3 has 13 amino acids. Germline CDR1 and CDR2: MDHEN and SYDVKM. V lost 7 bases to trimming and J lost 2 bases, with 12 bases between them. Combining the CDR3 with reference TRBV28 and TRBJ2-7 gives the whole variable domain DVKVTQSSRYLVKRTGEKVFLECVQDMDHENMFWYRQDPGLGLRLIYFSYDVKMKEKGDIPEGYSVSREKKERFSLILESASTNQTSMYLCASNQGGPYEQYFGPGTRLTVT.

This sequence joins TRBV10-1 and TRBJ1-5; 10 bases fit TRBD1. Germline loops: CDR1 WNHNN, CDR2 SYGVQD (reference sequence). The CDR3 contains 15 residues. Trimming cost V 5 bases and J 6 bases; bases outside gene matches: 7. The CDR3 loop reads CASSLRTGGIQPQHF. CDR3 DNA sequence: TGCGCCAGCAGTCTACGGACAGGGGGTATTCAGCCCCAGCATTTT.

This clonotype has more than one count but fewer than ten. V and J are TRBV28 and TRBJ2-7; D is unresolved. Germline V gene data show CDR1 as MDHEN and CDR2 as SYDVKM. Trimming removed 2 bases from V and 9 bases from J, with 17 bases in between. The CDR3 runs to 14 residues. The CDR3 DNA reads TGTGCCAGCAGTTTACCCTCCCCCCCATGGAGGCAGTACTTC. It is translated as CASSLPSPPWRQYF. Full variable domain (missing parts from reference TRBV28 and TRBJ2-7): DVKVTQSSRYLVKRTGEKVFLECVQDMDHENMFWYRQDPGLGLRLIYFSYDVKMKEKGDIPEGYSVSREKKERFSLILESASTNQTSMYLCASSLPSPPWRQYFGPGTRLTVT.

The CDR3 spells CASRGDTNQPQHF. The CDR3 DNA is TGTGCCAGCAGGGGGGACACCAATCAGCCCCAGCATTTT. This rearrangement joins TRBV28 to TRBJ1-5; D is possibly TRBD1 (6 bases). CDR1 and CDR2 (germline): MDHEN, SYDVKM. The V end was cut by 6 bases, the J end by 3 bases, with 9 bases between. CDR3 length equals 13 residues.

The J gene is TRBJ2-7, the V gene TRBV7-9; 9 bases align to TRBD1. With 3 bases clipped from V and 3 bases from J, the junction kept 9 bases outside the gene matches. The CDR3 runs to 16 residues. Per germline, CDR1 SEHNR and CDR2 FQNEAQ (reference sequence). For the CDR3, the DNA is TGTGCCAGCAGCTTCGGCTTGGGGACAGGGCTCTACGAGCAGTACTTC. Translated, it gives CASSFGLGTGLYEQYF.

The rearrangement links TRBV6-5 to TRBJ1-2; D remains ambiguous. The CDR3 runs to 14 residues. V lost 5 bases and J 3 bases, leaving 13 bases between the germline ends. The germline gives CDR1 MNHEY, CDR2 SVGAGI. For the CDR3, the DNA is TGTGCCAGCAGTGAGGTCGGAGGCGACTATGGCTACACCTTC. As protein: CASSEVGGDYGYTF.

The chain links TRBV11-3 to TRBJ2-1; weak D call: TRBD1 (5 bases). In germline, CDR1 is SGHNT, CDR2 YENEEA. V gave up 0 bases and J gave up 0 bases, with 9 bases separating them. The CDR3 spans 16 residues. The CDR3 here is CASSLEGVASYNEQFF. CDR3 sequence (DNA): TGTGCCAGCAGCTTAGAAGGGGTCGCCTCCTACAATGAGCAGTTCTTC.

There are a few counts of this clonotype. The gene calls are TRBV7-9 and TRBJ2-3; D unclear. Germline lookup yields CDR1 SEHNR and CDR2 FQNEAQ (reference sequence). Trimming removed 4 bases at V and 1 base at J, with 12 bases between. The CDR3 runs 15 residues. CDR3 residues: CASSSPGLRTDTQYF. Written as DNA, the CDR3 is TGTGCCAGCAGCTCCCCCGGGCTGCGCACAGATACGCAGTATTTT.

This clonotype was found once. V gene TRBV28 combines with J gene TRBJ1-4, with D perhaps matching TRBD1 (6 bases). Between the trimmed V and J ends, which lost 10 bases and 3 bases, there was a span of 12 bases. Germline-derived CDR1 and CDR2 are MDHEN and SYDVKM. The CDR3 loop spans 13 amino acids. Here the CDR3 reads CATKTGPNEKLFF. The CDR3 nucleotides are TGTGCCACCAAGACAGGCCCTAATGAAAAACTGTTTTTT.

This clonotype has just a few counts. V usage is TRBV20-1 and J usage is TRBJ2-7, with 9 bases that match TRBD1. The V segment lost 0 bases and the J segment 4 bases; nucleotides outside the gene matches: 13. Germline V CDR1 and CDR2: DFQATT, SNEGSKA (reference sequence). This CDR3 region has 17 residues. The CDR3 coding sequence is TGCAGTGCTAGAGACACCGGGGGGACTGGGACAGGGTACGAGCAGTACTTC. Translation gives CSARDTGGTGTGYEQYF.

This clonotype has more than one count but fewer than ten. At one end, the junction sequence differs from germline, possibly due to a read error. The V and J genes are TRBV4-1 and TRBJ1-5; maybe TRBD1 (6 bases). The CDR3 has 17 amino acids. The germline V gene encodes CDR1 MGHRA and CDR2 YSYEKL. The CDR3 loop is CASSQEVQGGNNRPQHF. In DNA, the CDR3 is TGCGCCAGCAGCCAGGAGGTACAGGGAGGGAATAATCGGCCCCAGCATTTT.

There are a few counts of this clonotype. The chain carries TRBV4-2 and TRBJ1-1, with 9 bases that match TRBD1. Looked up from germline, CDR1 is LGHNA and CDR2 is YNFKEQ. With 1 base clipped from V and 8 bases from J, the junction kept 14 bases outside the gene matches. This CDR3 has 17 residues. CDR3 sequence reads: CASSQVRRGQGSQEAFF. CDR3 nucleotides: TGTGCCAGCAGCCAAGTCCGCCGGGGACAGGGAAGTCAAGAAGCTTTCTTT.

This clonotype was seen a few times. The chain links TRBV6-1 to TRBJ1-5; D gene uncertain. Trimming took 8 bases from V and 8 from J, leaving 22 bases between them. The CDR3 has 15 amino acids. From germline, CDR1 is MNHNS and CDR2 SASEGT. Here the CDR3 DNA reads TGTGCCAGCGGAAAGAGGTCGGGCGTTGGGGAGCCCCAGCATTTT. Translated: CASGKRSGVGEPQHF.

This clonotype has a handful of counts. The chain combines TRBV7-2 with TRBJ2-3, with 8 bases lining up with TRBD2. The trim removed 1 base at V and 2 bases at J, leaving 5 bases unmatched. This CDR3 contains 16 residues. Per germline, CDR1 SGHTA and CDR2 FQGNSA. In DNA, the CDR3 is TGTGCCAGCAGCTTAGGACCACTAGCGGCCACAGATACGCAGTATTTT. Its translation: CASSLGPLAATDTQYF.

The chain combines TRBV5-5 with TRBJ2-2; 10 nucleotides align to TRBD2. The CDR3 sequence is 16 residues long. V dropped 5 bases and J dropped 1; count of bases not matched to a gene: 5. Germline lookup yields CDR1 SGHKS and CDR2 YYEKEE (reference sequence). CDR3 coding DNA: TGTGCCAGCAGTCCTGGACTAGCGGAGAACACCGGGGAGCTGTTTTTT. Its protein is CASSPGLAENTGELFF. Looking up the rest from reference TRBV5-5 and TRBJ2-2 gives the full variable domain: DAGVTQSPTHLIKTRGQQVTLRCSPISGHKSVSWYQQVLGQGPQFIFQYYEKEERGRGNFPDRFSARQFPNYSSELNVNALLLGDSALYLCASSPGLAENTGELFFGEGSRLTVL.

In this sample, this clonotype turned up many times. This sequence joins TRBV7-2 and TRBJ1-2; D unclear. The germline V and J ends were trimmed by 4 bases and 4 bases, with 16 bases remaining between them. CDR3 length equals 15 residues. Germline V gene data show CDR1 as SGHTA and CDR2 as FQGNSA. The CDR3 loop is CASSSYPGPVYGYTF. CDR3 sequence (DNA): TGTGCCAGCAGCTCTTATCCCGGACCCGTCTATGGCTACACCTTC.

This clonotype was detected a few times. The chain carries TRBV7-9 and TRBJ1-1; no clear D. CDR3 length: 18 amino acids. Germline CDR1 and CDR2: SEHNR and FQNEAQ (reference sequence). Trimming took 4 bases from V and 0 from J, leaving 21 bases between them. The CDR3 DNA is TGTGCCAGCAGCTCGGAAGGCCGGGTCGACAAGCTGAACACTGAAGCTTTCTTT. Its translation is CASSSEGRVDKLNTEAFF.

On this clonotype: At one boundary the junction diverges from the germline segment, which might be a read error. The CDR3 DNA reads TGTGCCAGCGGTTACTCGGGCGGGCGGGGAGATACGCAGTATTTT. Amino acids: CASGYSGGRGDTQYF. The chain employs TRBV6-5 and TRBJ2-3, with D possibly TRBD2 on 6 matching bases. The V gene's germline CDR1 is MNHEY and CDR2 SVGAGI. This CDR3 has 15 residues.